This TCR beta chain was sequenced in a study of PD-1 blockade in classical Hodgkin lymphoma. This clone was counted once. Patients all relapsed after autologous stem cell transplantation, and there was variation in brentuximab vedotin exposure. The germline V and J ends were trimmed by 3 bases and 6 bases, with 18 bases remaining between them. Germline V gives CDR1 LNHNV, CDR2 YYDKDF (reference sequence). This CDR3 is built from 16 residues. Profiled with immunoSEQ multiplex PCR; TCRdb holds only in-frame clones, not every one. The table shows 45,000 to 55,000 clones, with approximately 84% occurring only once.

This TCR came from a human donor with classical Hodgkin lymphoma. The input for sequencing was peripheral blood mononuclear cells (PBMCs), taken at baseline. V usage is TRBV15 and J usage is TRBJ2-1; D gene ambiguous. The chain's CDR3 is CATSSIWARSGNEQFF. Written as DNA, the CDR3 is TGTGCCACCAGCAGCATTTGGGCCCGCAGTGGCAATGAGCAGTTCTTC. Complete variable domain (other parts from reference TRBV15 and TRBJ2-1): DAMVIQNPRYQVTQFGKPVTLSCSQTLNHNVMYWYQQKSSQAPKLLFHYYDKDFNNEADTPDNFQSRRPNTSFCFLDIRSPGLGDTAMYLCATSSIWARSGNEQFFGPGTRLTVL.